These 17 T cell receptor beta chains were sequenced from one sample in a study of T cell clusters in autoimmune cytopenias. TRB rearrangements were amplified by touch-down multiplex PCR with mixed TRB-A/B primers. After re-calling the multiplex PCR reads, TCRdb lists one entry per CDR3 protein, DNA absent. This sample contains roughly 3,900 distinct CDR3 sequences. Some 38,000 genome equivalents of blood DNA were amplified for TRB. Sequenced: peripheral blood. Source of these receptors: a human donor with an autoimmune cytopenia or autoimmune hepatitis (not recorded which).

This chain connects TRBV6-5 to TRBJ2-7; no DNA is available, so the TRBD2 call from TCRdb remains unchecked. This CDR3 region has 16 residues. Germline CDR1 is MNHEY and CDR2 is SVGAGI. The CDR3 sequence: CASSYTLLAGRTEQYF.

The CDR3 here is CASSSGTSGIYEQYF. V and J are TRBV5-5 and TRBJ2-7; TCRdb's assignment of TRBD2 cannot be checked, as there is no DNA. Germline CDR1 and CDR2: SGHKS and YYEKEE (reference sequence). The CDR3 loop spans 15 amino acids.

The chain combines TRBV13 with TRBJ2-1; TCRdb's D call of TRBD2 is untestable without DNA. The CDR3 extends over 20 amino acids. Germline V lookup: CDR1 PRHDT, CDR2 FYEKMQ (reference sequence). CDR3 region: CASSSSLGLAGISSYNEQFF.

The chain recombines TRBV19 with TRBJ2-7; TCRdb calls TRBD1, which cannot be checked without DNA. CDR1 and CDR2 from the germline V gene are LNHDA and SQIVND (reference sequence). CDR3 length: 21 residues. CDR3 loop: CASSIGTGALTGDGFSYEQYF.

J is TRBJ2-7 and V is TRBV27; TCRdb names TRBD1, which stays unverified in the absence of DNA. The CDR3 has 16 residues. Germline V gene sequence: CDR1 MNHEY, CDR2 SMNVEV (reference sequence). This CDR3 is CASSLLGGQATYEQYF.

This clonotype is identified as large (0.1 to 1%) from frequency. The chain carries TRBV27 and TRBJ2-7; TCRdb's D call, TRBD2, is unchecked because there is no DNA. Per the germline V gene, CDR1 is MNHEY and CDR2 is SMNVEV (reference sequence). CDR3 length: 15 amino acids. Here the CDR3 reads CASSLLSGSGYEQYF.

The chain links TRBV11-2 to TRBJ2-5; TCRdb's D gene call, TRBD2, goes unchecked for lack of DNA. CDR1 and CDR2 (germline): SGHAT, FQNNGV. This CDR3 has 16 amino acids. CDR3: CASSLDSGRLGETQYF. Based on the CDR3 plus reference TRBV11-2 and TRBJ2-5, the full variable domain is EAGVAQSPRYKIIEKRQSVAFWCNPISGHATLYWYQQILGQGPKLLIQFQNNGVVDDSQLPKDRFSAERLKGVDSTLKIQPAKLEDSAVYLCASSLDSGRLGETQYFGPGTRLLVL.

The J gene is TRBJ1-1, the V gene TRBV13; TCRdb lists TRBD1, though no DNA is available to test this call. This CDR3 region has 16 residues. CDR1 is PRHDT and CDR2 is FYEKMQ in the germline V gene (reference sequence). The CDR3: CASRDYHREKNTEAFF.

The CDR3 region is CASSLGSTENSPLHF. The V gene is TRBV7-9, the J gene TRBJ1-6. CDR3 length: 15 residues. Germline-derived CDR1 and CDR2 are SEHNR and FQNEAQ (reference sequence).

In terms of frequency, this clonotype is medium-sized. The chain couples TRBV7-2 to TRBJ2-3; the D gene TCRdb calls, TRBD2, cannot be checked with no DNA. The germline CDR1 and CDR2 sequences are SGHTA and FQGNSA. The CDR3 runs 13 residues. The CDR3 sequence is CASSLPPADTQYF.

Frequency places this clonotype as large. The chain has TRBV5-4 and TRBJ2-6; TCRdb reports TRBD1, a call that lacks DNA to check it against. The CDR3 sequence is 15 residues long. Germline values: CDR1 SGHNT, CDR2 YYREEE (reference sequence). CDR3 amino acids: CASSLAGAGANVLTF.

The chain links TRBV19 to TRBJ2-7; there is no DNA to check the TCRdb D call of TRBD1. From germline, CDR1 is LNHDA and CDR2 SQIVND (reference sequence). The CDR3 has 14 residues. CDR3 sequence reads: CASRAGTIGDEQYF. The full variable domain, completed using reference TRBV19 and TRBJ2-7, is DGGITQSPKYLFRKEGQNVTLSCEQNLNHDAMYWYRQDPGQGLRLIYYSQIVNDFQKGDIAEGYSVSREKKESFPLTVTSAQKNPTAFYLCASRAGTIGDEQYFGPGTRLTVT.

In terms of frequency, this clonotype is medium-sized. The chain joins TRBV28 to TRBJ2-3; there is no DNA to check the TCRdb D call of TRBD1. The length of the CDR3 is 14 residues. Germline assignment: CDR1 MDHEN and CDR2 SYDVKM. This chain's CDR3 is CASSFAGAADTQYF.

This clonotype is identified as medium-sized from frequency. The rearrangement uses TRBV19 and TRBJ2-3. The CDR3 sequence is 12 residues long. The germline V gene has CDR1 LNHDA and CDR2 SQIVND (reference sequence). CDR3 residues: CASRARTDTQYF.

V and J are TRBV7-2 and TRBJ2-6; the D gene TCRdb calls, TRBD1, cannot be checked with no DNA. The CDR3 has 16 residues. Germline V gives CDR1 SGHTA, CDR2 FQGNSA. The CDR3 protein is CASSSSTERGANVLTF.

CDR3 loop: CASNWRGWKGVSYEQYF. The chain links TRBV6-2 or TRBV6-3 to TRBJ2-7; with no DNA, the TCRdb D assignment of TRBD1 cannot be verified. Germline V gives CDR1 MNHEY, CDR2 SVGEGT. The CDR3 contains 17 residues.

This chain joins TRBV11-2 and TRBJ2-5. The germline CDR1 and CDR2 sequences are SGHAT and FQNNGV. CDR3 length: 14 residues. The CDR3 loop is CASSLGQFQETQYF.